This TCR beta chain was recorded in a study of blood T cells in healthy people across ages. With 2 bases removed from V and 4 bases from J, the gap between germline ends came to 14 bases. CDR3 length: 15 residues. The V gene's germline CDR1 is SGHTA and CDR2 FQGNSA. The table lists this clonotype with a few counts. The use of a sample-barcoded 5' primer and a J-beta primer mix characterized a second PCR of roughly 6 to 12 cycles. TCRdb passed the 5' RACE reads through MiXCR, listing each CDR3 protein once. The sample carries over 700,000 distinct CDR3 sequences, roughly 25% recorded once. The same sample was also used in a study of T cells of mothers and their children. That study adds: The TCR beta CDR3 read count exceeded 9.5 million for each mother and was about 3 million for each child.

The sample taken for sequencing was blood. The source of this sequence is a boy aged 5-17 years in good health. J is TRBJ1-1 and V is TRBV7-2; D gene ambiguous. The CDR3 DNA sequence: TGTGCCAGCAGCTTATACGTGAGCGCGGCCACTGAAGCTTTCTTT. Translating it yields CASSLYVSAATEAFF.